This record looks at one T cell receptor (beta chain) sequence and its context. Its antigen is as yet unknown. Trimming took 5 bases from V and 4 from J; bases not matched to a gene: 5. The germline V gene has CDR1 KGHSH and CDR2 LQKENI. The CDR3 is 14 amino acids. These data are taken from a study of OX40 agonist ivuxolimab in advanced cancers. Across the whole study: The dose-escalation cohort had hepatocellular carcinoma, melanoma, renal cell or head and neck cancer.

Data came from immunoSEQ multiplex PCR; TCRdb stores just in-frame clones and leaves some out. This table has 100,000 or so clones, approximately 90% appearing once. Findings and caveats of the study: CD4+ and CD8+ blood T cells expanded clonally by week 6 at 0.1 to 3.0 mg/kg. CD8+ T cells averaged more expanded clones than CD4+. Certain nonresponders likewise exhibited a low normalized T-cell clonal expansion.

The rearrangement joins TRBV18 to TRBJ1-2; 9 bases are a match to TRBD1. The clonotype comes from an adult with an advanced solid tumor such as melanoma, head and neck, liver or kidney cancer. Sample: CD4+ or CD8+ T cells sorted from blood, taken in a trial of the OX40 agonist ivuxolimab. DNA of the CDR3: TGTGCCAGCTCAGCCGGGACAGGGCTCTATGGCTACACCTTC. It yields the protein CASSAGTGLYGYTF. The whole variable domain, filled in from reference TRBV18 and TRBJ1-2, reads NAGVMQNPRHLVRRRGQEARLRCSPMKGHSHVYWYRQLPEEGLKFMVYLQKENIIDESGMPKERFSAEFPKEGPSILRIQQVVRGDSAAYFCASSAGTGLYGYTFGSGTRLTVV.